This TCR beta chain was documented in a study of identifying expanded T cells in peripheral blood. The study's findings and limits: Variance in clone template counts between roughly 2-week samples significantly increased with total template count across all healthy donors. Technical replicates showed about 1.1 changed clones; about 2 weeks roughly 16; four weeks 19.

The CDR3 contains 16 residues. V lost 1 base and J lost 0, with 13 bases in between. CDR1 is SGHVS, CDR2 FQNEAQ, per germline. Sequenced by immunoSEQ multiplex PCR; TCRdb stores in-frame clones only, minus some. The sample consists of about 90,000 clones, 70% to 90% of them appearing once. During the collection period, no donor immune events like infections were recorded. Concerning this clone itself: Its specificity is unknown.

Sequencing input: blood. The origin of this receptor is a person aged 18-69 years in good health. The rearrangement uses TRBV7-8 and TRBJ2-7; possible D gene TRBD1, 5 bases. The CDR3 DNA reads as TGTGCCAGCAGCTTAGACCCCCCCACAGGCTCCTACGAGCAGTACTTC. Protein: CASSLDPPTGSYEQYF.